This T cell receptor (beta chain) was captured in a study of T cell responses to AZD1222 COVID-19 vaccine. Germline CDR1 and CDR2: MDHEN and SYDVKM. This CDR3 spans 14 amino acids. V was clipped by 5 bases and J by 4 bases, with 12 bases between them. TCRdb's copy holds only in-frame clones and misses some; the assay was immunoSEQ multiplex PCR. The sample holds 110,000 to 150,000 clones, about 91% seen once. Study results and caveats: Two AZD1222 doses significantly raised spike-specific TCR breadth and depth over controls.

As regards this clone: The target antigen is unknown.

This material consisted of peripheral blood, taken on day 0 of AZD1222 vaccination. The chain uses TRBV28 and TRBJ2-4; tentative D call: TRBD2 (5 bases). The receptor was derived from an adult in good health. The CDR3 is CASSPPTGKNIQYF. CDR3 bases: TGTGCCAGCAGTCCACCAACGGGAAAAAACATTCAGTACTTC.